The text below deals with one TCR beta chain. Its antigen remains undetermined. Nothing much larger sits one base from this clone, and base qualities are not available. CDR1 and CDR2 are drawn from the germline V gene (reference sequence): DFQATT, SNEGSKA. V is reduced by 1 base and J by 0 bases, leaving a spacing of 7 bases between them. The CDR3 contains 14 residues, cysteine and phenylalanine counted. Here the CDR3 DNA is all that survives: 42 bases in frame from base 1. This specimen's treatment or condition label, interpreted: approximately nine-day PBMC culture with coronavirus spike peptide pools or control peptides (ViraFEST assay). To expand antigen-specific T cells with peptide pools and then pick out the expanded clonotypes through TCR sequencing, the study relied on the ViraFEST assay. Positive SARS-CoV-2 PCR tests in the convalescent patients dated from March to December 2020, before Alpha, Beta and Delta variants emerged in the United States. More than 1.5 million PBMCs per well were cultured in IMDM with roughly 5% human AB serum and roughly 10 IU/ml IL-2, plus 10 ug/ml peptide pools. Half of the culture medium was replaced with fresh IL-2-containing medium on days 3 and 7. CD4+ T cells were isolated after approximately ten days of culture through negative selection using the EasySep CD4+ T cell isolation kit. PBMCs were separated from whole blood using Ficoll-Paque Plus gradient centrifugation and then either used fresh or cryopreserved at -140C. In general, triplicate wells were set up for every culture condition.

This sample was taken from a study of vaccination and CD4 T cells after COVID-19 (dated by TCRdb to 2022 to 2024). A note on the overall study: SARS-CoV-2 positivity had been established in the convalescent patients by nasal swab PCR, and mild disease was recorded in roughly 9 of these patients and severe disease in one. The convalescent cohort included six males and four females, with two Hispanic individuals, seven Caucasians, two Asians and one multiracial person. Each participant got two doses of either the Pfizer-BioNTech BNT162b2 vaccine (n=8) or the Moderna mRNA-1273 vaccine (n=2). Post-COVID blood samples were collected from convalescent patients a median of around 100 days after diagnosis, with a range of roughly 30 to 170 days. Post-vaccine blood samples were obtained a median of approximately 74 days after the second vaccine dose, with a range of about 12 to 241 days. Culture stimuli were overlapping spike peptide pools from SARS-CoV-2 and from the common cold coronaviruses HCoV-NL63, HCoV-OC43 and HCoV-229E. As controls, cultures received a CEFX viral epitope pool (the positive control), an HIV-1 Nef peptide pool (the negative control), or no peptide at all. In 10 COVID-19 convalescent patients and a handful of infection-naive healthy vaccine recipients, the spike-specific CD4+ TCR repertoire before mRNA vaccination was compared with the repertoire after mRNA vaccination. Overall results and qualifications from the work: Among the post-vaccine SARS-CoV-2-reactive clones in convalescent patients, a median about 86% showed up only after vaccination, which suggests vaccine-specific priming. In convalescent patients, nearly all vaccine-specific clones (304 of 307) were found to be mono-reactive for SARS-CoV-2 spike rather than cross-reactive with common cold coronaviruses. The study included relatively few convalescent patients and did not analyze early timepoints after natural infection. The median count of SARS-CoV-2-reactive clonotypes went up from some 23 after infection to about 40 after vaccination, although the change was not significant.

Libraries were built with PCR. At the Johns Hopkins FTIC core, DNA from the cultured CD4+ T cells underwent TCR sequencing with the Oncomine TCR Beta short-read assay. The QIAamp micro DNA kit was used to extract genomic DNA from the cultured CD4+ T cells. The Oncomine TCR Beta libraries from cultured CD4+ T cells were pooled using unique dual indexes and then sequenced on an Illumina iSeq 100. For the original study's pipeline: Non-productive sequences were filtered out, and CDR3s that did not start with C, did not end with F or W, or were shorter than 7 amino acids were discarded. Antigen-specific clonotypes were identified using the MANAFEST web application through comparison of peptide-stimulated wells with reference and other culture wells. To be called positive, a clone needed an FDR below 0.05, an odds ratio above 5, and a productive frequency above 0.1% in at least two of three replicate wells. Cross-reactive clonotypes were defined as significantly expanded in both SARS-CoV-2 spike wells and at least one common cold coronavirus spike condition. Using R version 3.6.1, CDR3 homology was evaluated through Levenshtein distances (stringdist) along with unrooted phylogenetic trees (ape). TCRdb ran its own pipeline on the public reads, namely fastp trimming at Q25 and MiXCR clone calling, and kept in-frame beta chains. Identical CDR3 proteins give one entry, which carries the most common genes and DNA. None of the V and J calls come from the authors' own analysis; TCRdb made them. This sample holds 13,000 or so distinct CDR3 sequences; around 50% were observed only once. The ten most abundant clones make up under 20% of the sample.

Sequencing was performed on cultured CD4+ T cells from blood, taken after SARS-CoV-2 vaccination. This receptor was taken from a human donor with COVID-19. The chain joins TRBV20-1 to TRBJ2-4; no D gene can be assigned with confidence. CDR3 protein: CSARVPEAKNIQYF. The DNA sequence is TGCAGTGCTAGAGTTCCGGAAGCCAAAAACATTCAGTACTTC.